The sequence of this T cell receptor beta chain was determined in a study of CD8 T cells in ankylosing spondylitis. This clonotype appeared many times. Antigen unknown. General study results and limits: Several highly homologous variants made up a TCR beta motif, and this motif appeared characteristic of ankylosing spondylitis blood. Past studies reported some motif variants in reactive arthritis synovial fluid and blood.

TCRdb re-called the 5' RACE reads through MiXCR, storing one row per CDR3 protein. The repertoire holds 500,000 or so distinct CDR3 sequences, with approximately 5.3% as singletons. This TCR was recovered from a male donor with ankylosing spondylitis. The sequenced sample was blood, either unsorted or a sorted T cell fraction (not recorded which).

CDR3 coding DNA: TGCGCCAGCAGCTTCGACGGGGGTGGCACCGGGGAGCTGTTTTTT. Protein: CASSFDGGGTGELFF. The rearrangement uses TRBV5-1 and TRBJ2-2, with D perhaps TRBD2 (6 bases). The CDR3 spans 15 residues. V was trimmed by 2 bases and J by 4 bases, leaving 12 bases between them. CDR1 and CDR2 from the germline V gene are SGHRS and YFSETQ.